Shown below are 29 T cell receptor beta chains from a single sample sequenced in a study of CD8+CD57+ T cells in acquired aplastic anemia. Patients who underwent sequencing had shown CD8+CD57+ cell expansion by flow cytometry. Genomic DNA was employed as the template in profiling TCR beta VDJ and CDR3. TCRdb re-called the reads through MiXCR, storing one row per CDR3 protein. The repertoire holds roughly 220,000 distinct CDR3 sequences, with approximately 60% as singletons. Sequencing was carried out using sorted CD4+, CD8+, or CD8+CD57+ T cells (not recorded which) from PBMCs. Receptors originate from a human donor with aplastic anemia.

The chain couples TRBV7-3 to TRBJ2-2; 11 bases fit TRBD2. The V gene's germline CDR1 is SGHTA and CDR2 FQGTGA. This CDR3 has 19 amino acids. Losses at the gene ends were 1 base for V and 0 bases for J; bases not matched to a gene: 7. Written as DNA, the CDR3 is TGTGCCAGCAGCTTAATGGGGCTAGCGGGGGGTGCGAACACCGGGGAGCTGTTTTTT. The encoded protein is CASSLMGLAGGANTGELFF.

This clonotype has only a few counts. The chain has TRBV29-1 and TRBJ2-7; the D call may be TRBD1 or TRBD2 (5 bases each). The CDR3 covers 15 residues. CDR1 and CDR2 from the germline V gene are SQVTM and ANQGSEA. Trimming left V 5 bases short and J 4 bases short, with 21 bases between. The CDR3 coding sequence is TGCAGCGTTAGGGGAGTTATAAGAGGAGGTTACGAGCAGTACTTC. Protein: CSVRGVIRGGYEQYF.

This clonotype was detected once. The V gene is TRBV15, the J gene TRBJ1-6, with D maybe TRBD1 (6 bases). Germline loops: CDR1 LNHNV, CDR2 YYDKDF (reference sequence). This CDR3 is built from 15 residues. V lost 0 bases and J lost 9, with 12 bases in between. The CDR3 DNA is TGTGCCACCAGCAGAGATTCGGACAGCCCTTCACCCCTCCACTTT. It specifies CATSRDSDSPSPLHF.

The CDR3: CATRGRANEQFF. The CDR3 DNA reads as TGTGCCACACGGGGGCGGGCCAATGAGCAGTTCTTC. This chain connects TRBV15 to TRBJ2-1, with D possibly being TRBD1 or TRBD2 (6 bases each). The V gene's germline CDR1 is LNHNV and CDR2 YYDKDF (reference sequence). V was shortened by 9 bases and J by 6 bases, with 12 bases between the two germline ends. This CDR3 region has 12 residues.

This sequence joins TRBV7-8 and TRBJ2-3; 10 bases are shared with TRBD2. V lost 5 bases, J lost 4 bases, and 6 bases stayed unmatched. CDR1 SGHVS and CDR2 FQNEAQ come from the germline V gene. This CDR3 comprises 15 residues. The CDR3 DNA reads TGTGCCAGCAGCCCGACTAGCGGGTCGGCAGATACGCAGTATTTT. Its protein product is CASSPTSGSADTQYF.

The chain uses TRBV24-1 and TRBJ2-3; TRBD2 matches at 8 bases. The germline gives CDR1 KGHDR, CDR2 SFDVKD. V gave up 3 bases and J gave up 2 bases; unmatched junction bases: 12. The CDR3 extends over 18 amino acids. Here the CDR3 reads CATSDTRQAGEFTDTQYF. For the CDR3, the DNA is TGTGCCACCAGTGATACTCGCCAAGCGGGGGAATTCACAGATACGCAGTATTTT.

This chain links TRBV20-1 with TRBJ1-5; D is ambiguous. The V gene's germline CDR1 is DFQATT and CDR2 SNEGSKA (reference sequence). The length of the CDR3 is 13 residues. Trimming cost V 6 bases and J 0 bases, with 9 bases left between them. The CDR3 DNA sequence: TGCAGTGCCCAGCAGGATAGCAATCAGCCCCAGCATTTT. Amino acid sequence: CSAQQDSNQPQHF.

The chain employs TRBV12-3 or TRBV12-4 and TRBJ2-7; TRBD1 agrees at 11 bases. Trimming cost V 7 bases and J 3 bases; bases outside gene matches: 5. This CDR3 is built from 14 residues. DNA of the CDR3: TGTGCCAGCAACGCCGGGACAGGGGGCTACGAGCAGTACTTC. Translation: CASNAGTGGYEQYF.

The chain couples TRBV7-8 to TRBJ2-7, with a tentative D call TRBD2 (6 bases). The V and J ends lost 5 bases and 0 bases respectively, with 11 bases between them. The CDR3 sequence is 14 residues long. Germline CDR1 and CDR2: SGHVS and FQNEAQ. The CDR3 spells CASSQRASSYEQYF. DNA of the CDR3: TGTGCCAGCAGCCAGCGGGCGAGCTCCTACGAGCAGTACTTC. Full variable domain (remainder filled in from reference TRBV7-8 and TRBJ2-7): GAGVSQSPRYKVAKRGQDVALRCDPISGHVSLFWYQQALGQGPEFLTYFQNEAQLDKSGLPSDRFFAERPEGSVSTLKIQRTQQEDSAVYLCASSQRASSYEQYFGPGTRLTVT.

This clonotype was observed at least ten times. This sequence joins TRBV7-9 and TRBJ2-2; D unclear. The CDR3 has 11 amino acids. The germline CDR1 and CDR2 sequences are SEHNR and FQNEAQ (reference sequence). V was cut by 5 bases and J by 8 bases, with 6 bases left in between. CDR3 in amino acids: CASSPQGELFF. Written as DNA, the CDR3 is TGTGCCAGCAGCCCGCAAGGGGAGCTGTTTTTT.

V gene TRBV20-1 combines with J gene TRBJ2-5, with 8 bases aligning to TRBD1. V dropped 6 bases and J dropped 5; count of bases not matched to a gene: 5. CDR1 is DFQATT and CDR2 is SNEGSKA in the germline V gene (reference sequence). The CDR3 is 12 residues long. CDR3 loop: CSASRGRETQYF. As DNA, the CDR3 is TGCAGTGCCTCCAGGGGGCGGGAGACCCAGTACTTC.

The V call is TRBV14, the J call TRBJ1-1, with TRBD1 identical over 10 bases. The ends lost 5 bases at V and 4 bases at J; junction bases unmatched: 7. The CDR3 covers 15 residues. The V gene's germline CDR1 is SGHDN and CDR2 FVKESK. The CDR3, as DNA: TGTGCCAGCAGCGCTTTGGGACAGGGGTTCACTGAAGCTTTCTTT. Translation: CASSALGQGFTEAFF. Full variable domain (remainder filled in from reference TRBV14 and TRBJ1-1): EAGVTQFPSHSVIEKGQTVTLRCDPISGHDNLYWYRRVMGKEIKFLLHFVKESKQDESGMPNNRFLAERTGGTYSTLKVQPAELEDSGVYFCASSALGQGFTEAFFGQGTRLTVV.

This clonotype came up many times. The chain joins TRBV24-1 to TRBJ1-2; D perhaps matches TRBD1 (5 bases). CDR1 is KGHDR, CDR2 SFDVKD, per germline. Trimming stripped 9 bases from V and 3 bases from J, with 7 bases between. CDR3 length: 11 residues. CDR3 residues: CATGADYGYTF. Written as DNA, the CDR3 is TGTGCCACCGGGGCGGACTATGGCTACACCTTC.

J is TRBJ2-5 and V is TRBV20-1; 11 bases agree with TRBD2. The CDR3 extends over 13 amino acids. The germline CDR1 and CDR2 sequences are DFQATT and SNEGSKA (reference sequence). V was pared by 1 base and J by 7 bases, with 2 bases of the junction left unmatched. The CDR3 DNA reads TGCAGTGCTAGAGCTAGCGGGAGGTCGACCCAGTACTTC. Its translation: CSARASGRSTQYF.

The chain links TRBV5-1 to TRBJ1-2, with D uncertain. CDR1 and CDR2 (germline): SGHRS, YFSETQ. With 0 bases removed from V and 0 bases from J, the gap between germline ends came to 6 bases. The CDR3 extends over 14 amino acids. The CDR3 sequence: CASSLESTNYGYTF. The CDR3 bases are TGCGCCAGCAGCTTGGAGTCAACTAACTATGGCTACACCTTC.

This CDR3 is CSALWHVGTDTQYF. The CDR3 bases are TGCAGTGCTCTTTGGCATGTGGGCACAGATACGCAGTATTTT. The J gene is TRBJ2-3, the V gene TRBV20-1; D call uncertain. This CDR3 contains 14 residues. V lost 5 bases, J lost 1 base, and 13 bases lay in between. The germline gives CDR1 DFQATT, CDR2 SNEGSKA (reference sequence).

The chain employs TRBV15 and TRBJ1-2; D gene uncertain. Trimming took 3 bases from V and 3 from J, leaving 17 bases between them. The CDR3 consists of 16 residues. Germline V gives CDR1 LNHNV, CDR2 YYDKDF (reference sequence). CDR3 in amino acids: CATSRGREIRDYGYTF. The CDR3 coding sequence is TGTGCCACCAGCAGGGGAAGGGAGATAAGGGACTATGGCTACACCTTC.

This chain connects TRBV20-1 to TRBJ2-7, with D perhaps matching TRBD2 (6 bases). Trimming shortened V by 6 bases and J by 0 bases, and 15 bases separated the two germline ends. The V gene's germline CDR1 is DFQATT and CDR2 SNEGSKA (reference sequence). The CDR3 has 14 residues. Written as DNA, the CDR3 is TGCAGTGCCCGCCGGGACTCGAGCTCCTACGAGCAGTACTTC. Amino acids: CSARRDSSSYEQYF.

Written as DNA, the CDR3 is TGTGCCACCAGTGAACCTAGCGGGAGGGCGGATACGCAGTATTTT. It codes for CATSEPSGRADTQYF. This chain links TRBV24-1 with TRBJ2-3, with TRBD2 matching 12 bases. Trimming removed 4 bases from V and 6 bases from J; junction bases left unmatched: 4. CDR3 length equals 15 residues. Germline CDR1 KGHDR, CDR2 SFDVKD.

The genes are TRBV20-1 and TRBJ1-1; no clear D gene. The CDR3 is 13 residues long. Trimming left V 3 bases short and J 2 bases short, with 10 bases between. Germline V lookup: CDR1 DFQATT, CDR2 SNEGSKA (reference sequence). CDR3 sequence (DNA): TGCAGTGCTAGTACTGCTACCAACACTGAAGCTTTCTTT. It yields the protein CSASTATNTEAFF.

This clonotype was seen many times. This chain connects TRBV20-1 to TRBJ2-3; 15 nucleotides line up with TRBD2. In germline, CDR1 is DFQATT, CDR2 SNEGSKA (reference sequence). The CDR3 is made up of 18 amino acids. V lost 6 bases, J lost 2 bases, and 12 bases stayed unmatched. The CDR3 sequence: CSAHAGTSGGKTTDTQYF. For the CDR3, the DNA is TGCAGTGCCCACGCGGGGACTAGCGGGGGGAAAACCACAGATACGCAGTATTTT.

This clonotype was seen only once. This chain links TRBV10-3 with TRBJ2-1; 10 bases agree with TRBD2. Germline values: CDR1 ENHRY, CDR2 SYGVKD. The CDR3 totals 14 residues. V lost 6 bases, J lost 5 bases, and 4 bases stayed unmatched. The CDR3 coding sequence is TGTGCCATCAGAAGAGCGGGAGGGGACAATGAGCAGTTCTTC. Translation gives CAIRRAGGDNEQFF.

The chain couples TRBV10-3 to TRBJ2-5; 10 nucleotides line up with TRBD2. There are 14 residues in the CDR3. The ends lost 5 bases at V and 5 bases at J; junction bases unmatched: 5. Germline-derived CDR1 and CDR2 are ENHRY and SYGVKD. CDR3 protein: CAISLTSGAETQYF. DNA of the CDR3: TGTGCCATCAGTCTAACTAGCGGGGCGGAGACCCAGTACTTC.

The rearrangement links TRBV19 to TRBJ2-7; 7 bases fit TRBD1. CDR1 and CDR2 from the germline V gene are LNHDA and SQIVND (reference sequence). This CDR3 comprises 13 residues. V lost 5 bases, J lost 3 bases, and 4 bases stayed unmatched. CDR3 in DNA: TGTGCCAGTAGTTCCTGGGACAGCTACGAGCAGTACTTC. Its translation: CASSSWDSYEQYF.

V usage is TRBV15 and J usage is TRBJ2-7; D remains ambiguous. Trimming took 4 bases from V and 0 from J, leaving 4 bases between them. The CDR3 runs 12 residues. Germline-derived CDR1 and CDR2 are LNHNV and YYDKDF (reference sequence). CDR3 residues: CATSTGSYEQYF. The CDR3 coding sequence is TGTGCCACCAGCACTGGCTCCTACGAGCAGTACTTC.

The CDR3 DNA follows: TGTGCCAGCAGCCTTGACTTAACCTACGAGCAGTACTTC. It codes for CASSLDLTYEQYF. This sequence joins TRBV7-6 and TRBJ2-7; the D is unclear. With 5 bases removed from V and 2 bases from J, the gap between germline ends came to 10 bases. The V gene's germline CDR1 is SGHVS and CDR2 FNYEAQ. The CDR3 has 13 residues. The whole variable domain, remainder taken from reference TRBV7-6 and TRBJ2-7, is GAGVSQSPRYKVTKRGQDVALRCDPISGHVSLYWYRQALGQGPEFLTYFNYEAQQDKSGLPNDRFSAERPEGSISTLTIQRTEQRDSAMYRCASSLDLTYEQYFGPGTRLTVT.

The J gene is TRBJ1-2, the V gene TRBV24-1, with unresolved D. The CDR3 covers 15 residues. Per germline, CDR1 KGHDR and CDR2 SFDVKD. Deletions cut 1 base from V and 4 bases from J, with 12 bases between. CDR3 region: CATSDFQARSYGYTF. The CDR3 DNA reads as TGTGCCACCAGTGATTTTCAGGCGAGGAGCTATGGCTACACCTTC.

At least ten counts were recorded for this clonotype. The rearrangement joins TRBV6-1 to TRBJ2-3; the match to TRBD1 covers 9 bases. V gave up 0 bases and J gave up 6 bases; unmatched junction bases: 7. This CDR3 region has 16 residues. Germline CDR1 is MNHNS and CDR2 is SASEGT. CDR3 residues: CASSEATGTGHDTQYF. CDR3 bases: TGTGCCAGCAGTGAAGCGACCGGGACAGGGCATGATACGCAGTATTTT.

The chain is built from TRBV7-9 and TRBJ2-1; TRBD2 aligns across 10 bases. CDR1 and CDR2 from the germline V gene are SEHNR and FQNEAQ (reference sequence). This CDR3 comprises 15 residues. The junction had 9 bases not matched to a gene; V was cut back by 5 bases and J by 8 bases. The CDR3, as DNA: TGTGCCAGCAGCCAAGGGCCTAGCGGGAGTGATGAGCAGTTCTTC. Its protein product is CASSQGPSGSDEQFF.